These T cell receptor beta chains were read from a single sample in a study of OX40 agonist ivuxolimab in advanced cancers. The data were produced by immunoSEQ multiplex PCR, yet TCRdb's version contains in-frame clones alone and is incomplete. The sample has tens of thousands of clones; approximately 80% are singletons. The sequenced sample was CD4+ or CD8+ T cells sorted from blood, obtained in a trial of the OX40 agonist ivuxolimab. The origin of the receptors is an adult with an advanced solid tumor such as melanoma, head and neck, liver or kidney cancer. Each CDR3 is given with its conserved first and last residue. The order of the fields is clone size, CDR3 length, V gene, J gene, D gene, CDR3 protein, CDR3 DNA. A D gene is named only where the DNA matches it firmly. Rows give clone size only sometimes, using once, few, many, or a class for an expanded clone.

.,13,TRBV6-4,TRBJ1-2,.,CASNGQANYGYTF,TGTGCCAGCAATGGTCAGGCCAACTATGGCTACACCTTC
.,14,TRBV5-8,TRBJ1-1,.,CASSLGGLNTEAFF,TGTGCCAGCAGCTTGGGCGGATTGAACACTGAAGCTTTCTTT
.,14,TRBV9,TRBJ2-1,TRBD2,CASSAGTSDNEQFF,TGTGCCAGCAGCGCCGGGACTAGCGACAATGAGCAGTTCTTC
.,12,TRBV29-1,TRBJ1-1,.,CSVEKFDGGAFF,TGCAGCGTTGAAAAATTTGATGGAGGGGCTTTCTTT
.,13,TRBV25-1,TRBJ2-7,.,CASRGRSSYEQYF,TGTGCCAGCAGGGGACGGAGCTCCTACGAGCAGTACTTC
.,16,TRBV5-1,TRBJ2-7,TRBD2,CASSSGLAGGSYEQYF,TGCGCCAGCAGCTCCGGACTAGCGGGAGGTTCCTACGAGCAGTACTTC
.,16,TRBV15,TRBJ2-1,TRBD2,CATSRPLGTSYHEQFF,TGTGCCACCAGCAGACCACTAGGGACTAGCTACCATGAGCAGTTCTTC
.,15,TRBV2,TRBJ1-2,.,CASSEFNSGSYGYTF,TGTGCCAGCAGTGAATTTAATTCTGGCAGCTATGGCTACACCTTC
.,15,TRBV21-1,TRBJ2-7,.,CASSKAHGVTYEQYF,TGTGCCAGCAGCAAAGCGCACGGCGTCACCTACGAGCAGTACTTC
.,16,TRBV5-3,TRBJ2-1,.,CARSLSPGWNYNEQFF,TGTGCCAGAAGCTTGTCCCCTGGATGGAACTACAATGAGCAGTTCTTC
.,15,TRBV6-5,TRBJ2-7,TRBD2,CASSYPSGYAYEQYF,TGTGCCAGCAGTTACCCTAGCGGTTACGCCTACGAGCAGTACTTC
.,14,TRBV7-8,TRBJ2-7,.,CASSLRHQGYEQYF,TGTGCCAGCAGCTTACGACACCAGGGCTACGAGCAGTACTTC
.,14,TRBV29-1,TRBJ2-2,TRBD1,CSVPGQGDTGELFF,TGCAGCGTCCCGGGACAGGGGGACACCGGGGAGCTGTTTTTT
.,15,TRBV5-6,TRBJ1-5,.,CASRRLGQLHQPQHF,TGTGCCAGCAGGAGGCTAGGGCAACTTCATCAGCCCCAGCATTTT
.,15,TRBV2,TRBJ2-5,TRBD2,CASIKEREYQETQYF,TGTGCCAGCATTAAGGAGCGGGAGTACCAAGAGACCCAGTACTTC
.,15,TRBV5-4,TRBJ2-3,.,CASSLAVGLYDTQYF,TGTGCCAGCAGCTTGGCCGTAGGACTTTATGATACGCAGTATTTT
.,15,TRBV5-6,TRBJ2-1,TRBD2,CASSFLREVVNEQFF,TGTGCCAGCAGCTTTTTGCGGGAGGTTGTCAATGAGCAGTTCTTC
.,14,TRBV5-5,TRBJ1-2,.,CASGSGTEIYGYTF,TGTGCCAGCGGTTCCGGGACCGAGATCTATGGCTACACCTTC
.,14,TRBV28,TRBJ2-6,.,CASTPTLLANVLTF,TGTGCCAGCACCCCCACTCTTTTGGCCAACGTCCTGACTTTC
.,14,TRBV4-1,TRBJ2-5,.,CASSKQGWQETQYF,TGCGCCAGCAGCAAACAGGGTTGGCAAGAGACCCAGTACTTC
.,17,TRBV6-4,TRBJ1-2,.,CASSDSPGVIPNYGYTF,TGTGCCAGCAGTGACTCTCCAGGTGTTATACCTAACTATGGCTACACCTTC
.,14,TRBV4-1,TRBJ2-5,.,CASSSIAGQETQYF,TGCGCCAGCAGCTCTATAGCCGGCCAAGAGACCCAGTACTTC
.,16,TRBV28,TRBJ2-2,TRBD1,CASSFLAGQGIGELFF,TGTGCCAGCAGTTTCCTCGCTGGACAGGGGATCGGGGAGCTGTTTTTT
.,14,TRBV6-5,TRBJ1-5,.,CASRDRYSNQPQHF,TGTGCCAGCAGGGACCGGTATAGCAATCAGCCCCAGCATTTT
medium-sized,13,TRBV27,TRBJ2-1,.,CASSLSQVGEQFF,TGTGCCAGCAGCCTTTCCCAGGTCGGTGAGCAGTTCTTC
.,15,TRBV25-1,TRBJ2-5,TRBD2,CASTGGGTAQETQYF,TGTGCCAGCACGGGAGGGGGGACCGCACAAGAGACCCAGTACTTC
.,13,TRBV5-5,TRBJ1-1,.,CASSFEQNTEAFF,TGTGCCAGCAGCTTCGAACAGAACACTGAAGCTTTCTTT
.,14,TRBV28,TRBJ2-7,.,CASSLNPGYYEQYF,TGTGCCAGCAGTTTAAACCCAGGGTACTACGAGCAGTACTTC
.,15,TRBV11-2,TRBJ2-3,.,CASSFRGTSTDTQYF,TGTGCCAGCAGCTTTAGGGGGACGAGCACAGATACGCAGTATTTT
.,13,TRBV6-4,TRBJ2-1,.,CASSDSSRDEQFF,TGTGCCAGCAGTGACTCCTCAAGGGATGAGCAGTTCTTC
.,16,TRBV28,TRBJ1-5,TRBD1,CASSISRGRSNQPQHF,TGCGCCAGCAGTATATCCAGGGGGCGTAGCAATCAGCCCCAGCATTTT
.,13,TRBV9,TRBJ1-1,.,CASSVVTTAEAFF,TGTGCCAGCAGCGTAGTCACGACAGCCGAAGCTTTCTTT
.,13,TRBV25-1,TRBJ2-3,.,CASSESWGATWYF,TGTGCCAGCAGTGAAAGCTGGGGGGCCACATGGTATTTT
.,15,TRBV27,TRBJ2-6,TRBD1,CASTTTGTGANVLTF,TGTGCCAGCACCACGACAGGGACGGGGGCCAACGTCCTGACTTTC
.,14,TRBV7-6,TRBJ2-7,.,CASSLGTGPYEQYF,TGTGCCAGCAGCTTAGGGACGGGGCCCTACGAGCAGTACTTC
.,16,TRBV4-1,TRBJ2-7,.,CASSQGNGVNSYEQYF,TGCGCCAGCAGCCAAGGTAATGGGGTCAACTCCTACGAGCAGTACTTC
once,14,TRBV2,TRBJ2-7,TRBD1,CASTAGQGAYEQYF,TGTGCCAGCACCGCGGGACAGGGGGCCTACGAGCAGTACTTC
medium-sized,15,TRBV19,TRBJ2-1,.,CASSRAAGVYNEQFF,TGTGCCAGTAGTAGGGCGGCCGGGGTCTACAATGAGCAGTTCTTC
once,14,TRBV28,TRBJ2-5,.,CASSLFNSQETQYF,TGTGCCAGCAGTTTATTTAACAGTCAAGAGACCCAGTACTTC
.,14,TRBV5-8,TRBJ2-5,TRBD1,CASSPGQEAETQYF,TGTGCCAGCAGCCCGGGACAGGAGGCAGAGACCCAGTACTTC
.,16,TRBV27,TRBJ2-1,TRBD2,CASSSGLAATYNEQFF,TGTGCCAGCAGTTCAGGACTAGCGGCGACCTACAATGAGCAGTTCTTC
.,16,TRBV5-1,TRBJ2-1,.,CASSRVRQSSYNEQFF,TGCGCCAGCAGCAGAGTGCGACAGAGCTCCTACAATGAGCAGTTCTTC
.,13,TRBV7-9,TRBJ2-7,.,CASSSDSSYEQYF,TGTGCCAGCAGCTCCGACAGCTCCTACGAGCAGTACTTC
.,17,TRBV30,TRBJ2-3,TRBD2,CAWIERGLAGVADTQYF,TGTGCCTGGATTGAGAGGGGACTAGCGGGAGTGGCAGATACGCAGTATTTT
.,18,TRBV4-1,TRBJ2-7,.,CASSIIYSPSGSPYEQYF,TGCGCCAGCAGTATAATTTACAGCCCGAGCGGATCACCCTACGAGCAGTACTTC
.,16,TRBV27,TRBJ2-1,.,CASSLSLATLYNEQFF,TGTGCCAGCAGTCTTTCTCTAGCAACCCTTTACAATGAGCAGTTCTTC
.,15,TRBV21-1,TRBJ1-1,.,CASSNWPPHSSEAFF,TGTGCCAGCAGCAACTGGCCACCTCATTCATCTGAAGCTTTCTTT
.,17,TRBV9,TRBJ2-1,TRBD1,CASSASPGQQLYNEQFF,TGTGCCAGCAGCGCTTCACCGGGACAGCAGTTATACAATGAGCAGTTCTTC
.,16,TRBV27,TRBJ2-1,TRBD2,CASSSLAGGAYNEQFF,TGTGCCAGCAGTTCCCTGGCGGGAGGGGCCTACAATGAGCAGTTCTTC
.,15,TRBV6-1,TRBJ2-7,.,CASSETSASLYEQYF,TGTGCCAGCAGTGAAACCTCGGCTTCACTCTACGAGCAGTACTTC
.,15,TRBV7-9,TRBJ2-4,TRBD2,CASSPTSGRQNIQYF,TGTGCCAGCAGCCCGACTAGCGGGAGACAAAACATTCAGTACTTC